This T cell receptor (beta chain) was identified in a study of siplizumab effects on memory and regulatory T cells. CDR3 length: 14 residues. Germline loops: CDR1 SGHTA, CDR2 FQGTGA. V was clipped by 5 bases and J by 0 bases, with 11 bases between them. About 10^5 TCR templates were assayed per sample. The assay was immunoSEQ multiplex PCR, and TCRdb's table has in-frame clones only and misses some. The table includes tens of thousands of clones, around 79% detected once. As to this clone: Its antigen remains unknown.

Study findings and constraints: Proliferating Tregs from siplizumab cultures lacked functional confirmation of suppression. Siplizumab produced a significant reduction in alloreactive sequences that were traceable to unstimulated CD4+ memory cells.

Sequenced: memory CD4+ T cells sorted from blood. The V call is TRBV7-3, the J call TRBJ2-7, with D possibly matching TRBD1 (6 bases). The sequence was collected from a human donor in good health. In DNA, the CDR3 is TGTGCCAGCAGCCCCCAGGGGACCTCCTACGAGCAGTACTTC. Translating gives CASSPQGTSYEQYF.